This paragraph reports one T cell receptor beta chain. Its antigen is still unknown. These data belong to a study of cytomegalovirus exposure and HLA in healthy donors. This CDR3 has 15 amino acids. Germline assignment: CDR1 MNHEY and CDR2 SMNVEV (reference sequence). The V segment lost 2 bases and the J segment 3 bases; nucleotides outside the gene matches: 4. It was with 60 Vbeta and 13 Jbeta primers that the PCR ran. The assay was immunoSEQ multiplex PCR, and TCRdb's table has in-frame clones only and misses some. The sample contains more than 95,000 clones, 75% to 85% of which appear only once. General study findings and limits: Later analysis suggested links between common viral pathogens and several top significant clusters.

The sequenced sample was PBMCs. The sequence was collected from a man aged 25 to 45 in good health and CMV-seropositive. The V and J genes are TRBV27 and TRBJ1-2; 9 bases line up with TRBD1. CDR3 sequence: CASSLQTGGHYGYTF. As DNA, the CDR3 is TGTGCCAGCAGTTTACAGACAGGGGGTCACTATGGCTACACCTTC.